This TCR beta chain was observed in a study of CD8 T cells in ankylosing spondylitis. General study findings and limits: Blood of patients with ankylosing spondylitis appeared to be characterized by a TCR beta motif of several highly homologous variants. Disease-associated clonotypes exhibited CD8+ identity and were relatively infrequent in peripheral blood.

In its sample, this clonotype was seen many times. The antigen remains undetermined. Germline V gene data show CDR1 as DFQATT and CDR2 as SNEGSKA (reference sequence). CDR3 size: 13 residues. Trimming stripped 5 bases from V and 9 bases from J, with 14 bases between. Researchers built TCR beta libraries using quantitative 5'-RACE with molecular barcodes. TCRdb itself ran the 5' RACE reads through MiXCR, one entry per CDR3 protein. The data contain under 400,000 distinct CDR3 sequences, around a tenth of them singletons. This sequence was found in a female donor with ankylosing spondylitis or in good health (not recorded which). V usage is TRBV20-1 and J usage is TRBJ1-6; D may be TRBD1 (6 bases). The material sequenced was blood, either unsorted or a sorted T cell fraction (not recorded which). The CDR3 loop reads CSARDKSTSPLHF. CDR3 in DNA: TGCAGTGCTCGGGACAAATCTACTTCACCCCTCCACTTT.